This TCR beta chain was identified in a study of OX40 agonist ivuxolimab in advanced cancers. For the study in its entirety: Ivuxolimab was an agonistic, fully human IgG2 monoclonal antibody directed against OX40 (CD134), a costimulatory receptor. Intravenous ivuxolimab was administered to patients every 2 weeks at six dose levels: 0.01, 0.1, 0.3, 1.5, 3 and 10 mg/kg. Among the approximately 50 dose-escalation patients, around 19 had hepatocellular carcinoma, around 15 melanoma, 9 renal cell carcinoma and 9 head and neck cancer. A male proportion of 82.7% and a mean age of about 60 years, ranging from about 20 to 85, were recorded for the dose-escalation cohort. Patients were allowed to have had prior anti-PD-1, anti-PD-L1 or anti-CTLA-4 therapy, and 40% to 45% of the dose-escalation patients had been treated with checkpoint inhibitors. Partial responses occurred in three dose-escalation patients, of whom one had hepatocellular carcinoma and two had cutaneous melanoma. The point of sequencing TCRbeta in the periphery was to test whether ivuxolimab changed TCR sequence diversity and drove clonal T-cell expansion. The paper describes the monotherapy dose-escalation part (N ≈ 49 patients) of the phase I trial of ivuxolimab.

For sequencing of the TCRbeta CDR3 region, genomic DNA was extracted from the sorted cells. TCRbeta CDR3 regions were sequenced using the immunoSEQ Assay. TCRdb provides this immuneACCESS table in a form limited to in-frame rearrangements. Some clones are lacking; in checked studies, under half of them reflect an unresolved V gene, and why the rest are absent is not known. A total of 60,000 to 80,000 clones appear in this sample, approximately 78% of them only once. About 5% of the sample rests with the top ten. The CDR3 numbers 15 residues from cysteine through phenylalanine. Left in the record is the CDR3 DNA by itself, 45 bases read in frame from the first base. CDR1 and CDR2 are drawn from the germline V gene: SGDLS, YYNGEE. V drops 0 bases and J drops 5 bases, leaving 13 bases in between. Study-wide conclusions, independent of this receptor: On average, CD8+ T cells showed more expanded clones than CD4+ T cells after ivuxolimab. The antigen specificity of the clonally expanded peripheral T cells was not determined. In the 0.1-3.0 mg/kg groups, partial responders had among the lowest normalized peripheral clonal expansion, particularly in CD8+ T cells. Low levels of normalized T-cell clonal expansion were also seen in some patients who did not respond. At doses of 0.1 to 3.0 mg/kg, clonal expansion of both CD4+ and CD8+ blood T cells was observed from baseline to week 6.

The trial excluded patients who had a history of autoimmune disease or were on systemic immunosuppression. Peripheral blood for TCR sequencing was drawn from every dose cohort at baseline, at cycle 4 day 1 and at cycle 7 day 1. The samples were drawn from a first-in-human, open-label, multicenter phase I dose-escalation trial of ivuxolimab. Adults with locally advanced or metastatic head and neck squamous cell, hepatocellular, melanoma or renal cell carcinoma were enrolled in the trial. Before TCR sequencing, CD4+ and CD8+ T cells were separately sorted from peripheral blood. On this clone itself: No cognate antigen has been identified for it. No base quality information exists; no much larger clone differs at one position.

In this chain, TRBV9 is recombined with TRBJ2-3, and possibly TRBD2, on 7 matching bases. The sample was CD4+ or CD8+ T cells sorted from blood, taken in a trial of the OX40 agonist ivuxolimab. This clonotype originated in an adult with an advanced solid tumor such as melanoma, head and neck, liver or kidney cancer. CDR3 sequence: CASSVGWGGQDTQYF. Here is the DNA: TGTGCCAGCAGCGTAGGTTGGGGGGGGCAAGATACGCAGTATTTT. Reference TRBV9 and TRBJ2-3 genes cover what lies past the CDR3, so the full variable domain is DSGVTQTPKHLITATGQRVTLRCSPRSGDLSVYWYQQSLDQGLQFLIQYYNGEERAKGNILERFSAQQFPDLHSELNLSSLELGDSALYFCASSVGWGGQDTQYFGPGTRLTVL.